Following are 5 T cell receptor beta chains from one sample sequenced in a study of neurological immune-mediated disorders. Each CDR3 protein gets one entry after TCRdb re-called the 5' RACE reads with MiXCR. The repertoire holds 20,000 to 30,000 distinct CDR3 sequences, with 2% to 2.5% as singletons. Material: PBMCs. The receptors come from a woman between 45 and 60 years old with multiple sclerosis.

In its sample, this clonotype was seen many times. The rearrangement uses TRBV5-1 and TRBJ2-3; D not certain. Trimming removed 2 bases from V and 0 bases from J, with 1 base in between. Germline V lookup: CDR1 SGHRS, CDR2 YFSETQ. CDR3 length: 12 residues. The CDR3 DNA reads as TGCGCCAGCAGCTTAAGCACAGATACGCAGTATTTT. Amino acids: CASSLSTDTQYF.

There are many counts of this clonotype. The chain joins TRBV20-1 to TRBJ2-1; D gene unclear. Trimming removed 7 bases from V and 5 bases from J, with 18 bases in between. This CDR3 region has 14 residues. In germline, CDR1 is DFQATT, CDR2 SNEGSKA (reference sequence). CDR3 in DNA: TGCAGTGGAACACGCCCTGTCGTTCACAATGAGCAGTTCTTC. Amino acid sequence: CSGTRPVVHNEQFF.

This clonotype was recorded many times. The gene calls are TRBV29-1 and TRBJ1-4, with D uncertain. Germline assignment: CDR1 SQVTM and CDR2 ANQGSEA. Trimming took 6 bases from V and 4 from J, leaving 9 bases between them. The CDR3 is 12 residues long. CDR3 sequence reads: CSVGRNNEKLFF. In DNA, the CDR3 is TGCAGCGTCGGACGGAATAATGAAAAACTGTTTTTT.

Concerning this clonotype itself: The final CDR3 position lacks the conserved phenylalanine or tryptophan, pointing to a likely read error. The V and J genes are TRBV10-3 and TRBJ2-1, with D tentatively TRBD1 or TRBD2 (6 bases each). V lost 4 bases and J 4 bases, leaving 11 bases between the germline ends. Germline CDR1 and CDR2: ENHRY and SYGVKD. CDR3 length equals 14 residues. Here the CDR3 DNA reads TGTGCCATCAGTGGCCGGGGGCGGTACAATGAGCAGTTCAAC. This codes for CAISGRGRYNEQFN.

CDR3 loop: CASSPGRKNIQYF. The DNA for the CDR3 is TGCGCCAGCAGCCCCGGGAGAAAAAACATTCAGTACTTC. V usage is TRBV4-3 and J usage is TRBJ2-4; TRBD2 is a possible D gene (6 bases). The CDR3 covers 13 residues. The V end was cut by 4 bases, the J end by 4 bases, with 8 bases between. Germline values: CDR1 LGHNA, CDR2 YSLEER.